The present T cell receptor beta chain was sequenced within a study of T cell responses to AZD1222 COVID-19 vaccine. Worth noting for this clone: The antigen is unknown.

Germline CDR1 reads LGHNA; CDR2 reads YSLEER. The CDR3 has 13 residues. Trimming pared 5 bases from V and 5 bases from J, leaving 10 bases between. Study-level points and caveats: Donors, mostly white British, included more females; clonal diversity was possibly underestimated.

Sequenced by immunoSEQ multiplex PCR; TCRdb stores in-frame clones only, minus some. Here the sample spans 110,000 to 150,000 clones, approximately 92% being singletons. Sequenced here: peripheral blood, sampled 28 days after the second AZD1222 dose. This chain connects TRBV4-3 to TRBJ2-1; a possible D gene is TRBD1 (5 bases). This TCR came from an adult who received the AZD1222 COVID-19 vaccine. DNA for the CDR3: TGCGCCAGCAGCAGGGGTCGACACAATGAGCAGTTCTTC. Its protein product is CASSRGRHNEQFF.